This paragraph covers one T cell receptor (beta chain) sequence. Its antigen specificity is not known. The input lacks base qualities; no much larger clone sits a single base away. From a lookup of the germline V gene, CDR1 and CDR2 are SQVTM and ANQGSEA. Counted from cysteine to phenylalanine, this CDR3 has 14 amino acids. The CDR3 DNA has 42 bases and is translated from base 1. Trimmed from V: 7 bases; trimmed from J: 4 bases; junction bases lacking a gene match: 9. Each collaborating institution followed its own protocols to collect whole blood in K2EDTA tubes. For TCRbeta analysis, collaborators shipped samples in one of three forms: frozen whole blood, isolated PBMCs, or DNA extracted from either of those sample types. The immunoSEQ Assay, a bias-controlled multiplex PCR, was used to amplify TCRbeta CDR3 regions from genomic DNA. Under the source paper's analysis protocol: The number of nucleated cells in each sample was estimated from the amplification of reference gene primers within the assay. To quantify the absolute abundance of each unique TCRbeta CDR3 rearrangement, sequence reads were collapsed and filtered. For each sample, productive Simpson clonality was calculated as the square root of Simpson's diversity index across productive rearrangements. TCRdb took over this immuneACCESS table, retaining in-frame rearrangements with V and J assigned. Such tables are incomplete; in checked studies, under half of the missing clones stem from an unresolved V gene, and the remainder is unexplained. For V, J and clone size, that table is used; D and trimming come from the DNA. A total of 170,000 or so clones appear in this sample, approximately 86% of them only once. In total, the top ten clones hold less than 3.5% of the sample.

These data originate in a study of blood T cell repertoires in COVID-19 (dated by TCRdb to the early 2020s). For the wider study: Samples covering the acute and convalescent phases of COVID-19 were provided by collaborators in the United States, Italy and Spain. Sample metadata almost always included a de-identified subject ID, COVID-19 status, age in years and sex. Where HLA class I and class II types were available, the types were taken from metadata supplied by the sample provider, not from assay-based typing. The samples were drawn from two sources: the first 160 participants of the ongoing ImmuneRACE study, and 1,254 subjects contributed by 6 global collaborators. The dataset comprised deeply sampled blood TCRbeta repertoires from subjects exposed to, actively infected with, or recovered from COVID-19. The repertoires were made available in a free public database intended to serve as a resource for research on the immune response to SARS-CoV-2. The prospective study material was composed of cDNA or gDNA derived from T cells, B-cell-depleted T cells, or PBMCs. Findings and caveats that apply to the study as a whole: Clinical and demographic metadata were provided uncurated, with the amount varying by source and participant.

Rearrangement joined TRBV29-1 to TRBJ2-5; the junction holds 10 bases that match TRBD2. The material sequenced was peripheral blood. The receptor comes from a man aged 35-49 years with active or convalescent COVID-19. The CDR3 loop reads CSGIKLAGRETQYF. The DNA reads TGCAGCGGCATAAAACTAGCGGGGAGAGAGACCCAGTACTTC.